The entry below describes one T cell receptor (beta chain). Its antigen is unknown. This sample was taken from a study of PD-1 blockade in classical Hodgkin lymphoma. Background on the study: With a 2-week interval, patients received intravenous nivolumab at 3 mg/kg. The study, taken as a whole, reports: Patients who began taking nivolumab under 1 year after ASCT were left out. Significant TCR diversity gains by C4D1 occurred in CD4+ but not CD8+ cells.

TCRdb's table, derived via immunoSEQ multiplex PCR, lists solely in-frame clones and lacks some. This table holds about 94,000 clones, roughly 89% found once. Each patient's relapse followed autologous stem cell transplantation, and brentuximab vedotin exposure varied. The best responses consisted of complete response, partial response or progressive disease. The CDR3 has 15 amino acids. With 6 bases clipped from V and 5 bases from J, the junction kept 7 bases outside the gene matches. CDR1 SGHRS and CDR2 YFSETQ come from the germline V gene. The receptor was derived from a human donor with classical Hodgkin lymphoma. The rearrangement joins TRBV5-1 to TRBJ2-1, with 11 nucleotides matching TRBD2. The specimen comprised peripheral blood mononuclear cells (PBMCs), sampled before the second cycle of nivolumab. The CDR3 DNA reads as TGCGCCAGCATGCCCGGGACTAGCGGAAACAATGAGCAGTTCTTC. Encoded protein: CASMPGTSGNNEQFF.